These 13 T cell receptor beta chains share one sample of origin, sequenced in a study of blood T cell repertoires in COVID-19. Here immunoSEQ multiplex PCR was the method, and the copy in TCRdb shows in-frame clones only, minus some. The table records about 200,000 clones, around nine tenths of them present only once. The sequenced sample was peripheral blood. These receptor sequences come from a man in his sixties with acute or convalescent COVID-19.

In this sample, this clone turned up once. V and J are TRBV27 and TRBJ1-1, with a tentative D call TRBD1 (6 bases). Trimming cost V 4 bases and J 3 bases, with 18 bases left between them. The CDR3 has 16 residues. Germline CDR1 reads MNHEY; CDR2 reads SMNVEV (reference sequence). CDR3 nucleotides: TGTGCCAGCAGTTCCGACAGGACCCGTAGGTACACTGAAGCTTTCTTT. The encoded protein is CASSSDRTRRYTEAFF.

The chain uses TRBV4-2 and TRBJ1-5; D possibly corresponds to TRBD1 (5 bases). Germline-derived CDR1 and CDR2 are LGHNA and YNFKEQ. Between the trimmed V and J ends, which lost 3 bases and 0 bases, there was a span of 12 bases. This CDR3 is built from 16 residues. CDR3 in DNA: TGTGCCAGCAGCCAGGACCCGGGGGGTAGCAATCAGCCCCAGCATTTT. As protein: CASSQDPGGSNQPQHF.

The chain couples TRBV7-9 to TRBJ2-7, with 10 bases aligning to TRBD1. Germline trimming cut 3 bases from V and 5 bases from J; bases unmatched to any gene: 7. In germline, CDR1 is SEHNR, CDR2 FQNEAQ (reference sequence). The CDR3 is 15 amino acids. The CDR3 nucleotides read TGTGCCAGCAGCTTCAGACAGGGGGCCCGGGACGAGCAGTACTTC. This encodes CASSFRQGARDEQYF.

The chain couples TRBV29-1 to TRBJ2-7; no clear D. Between the trimmed V and J ends, which lost 4 bases and 0 bases, there was a span of 16 bases. Germline loops: CDR1 SQVTM, CDR2 ANQGSEA. The CDR3 consists of 15 residues. CDR3 amino acids: CSVVSSGESSYEQYF. DNA of the CDR3: TGCAGCGTTGTTTCGTCAGGTGAGAGCTCCTACGAGCAGTACTTC.

The chain is built from TRBV7-8 and TRBJ2-7; D unclear. Trimming removed 1 base from V and 2 bases from J, with 12 bases in between. The CDR3 runs 15 residues. The germline V gene has CDR1 SGHVS and CDR2 FQNEAQ. In nucleotides, the CDR3 is TGTGCCAGCAGCTTAGACCCACAGTTCACCTACGAGCAGTACTTC. It translates to CASSLDPQFTYEQYF.

The chain joins TRBV6-5 to TRBJ1-6; D remains unclear. CDR1 and CDR2 (germline): MNHEY, SVGAGI. With 10 bases removed from V and 2 bases from J, the gap between germline ends came to 15 bases. This CDR3 comprises 15 residues. The DNA for the CDR3 is TGTGCCATCTCCTCTCAACAGCCCTATAATTCACCCCTCCACTTT. Translating it yields CAISSQQPYNSPLHF.

This chain uses TRBV5-1 with TRBJ2-1; maybe TRBD2 (6 bases). V was pared by 0 bases and J by 1 base, with 8 bases between. The CDR3 totals 15 residues. CDR1 and CDR2 (germline): SGHRS, YFSETQ. The CDR3: CASSLVGGSYNEQFF. As DNA, the CDR3 is TGCGCCAGCAGCTTGGTCGGGGGATCCTACAATGAGCAGTTCTTC.

The chain recombines TRBV5-4 with TRBJ1-2; 8 bases line up with TRBD1. The CDR3 covers 13 residues. Trimming removed 4 bases from V and 2 bases from J; junction bases left unmatched: 1. Germline V gives CDR1 SGHNT, CDR2 YYREEE (reference sequence). The CDR3, as DNA: TGTGCCAGCAGCCGACAGGGGAACTATGGCTACACCTTC. It specifies CASSRQGNYGYTF.

V usage is TRBV3-1 (or the pseudogene TRBV3-2) and J usage is TRBJ1-1; tentatively, D is TRBD1 (5 bases). Trimming took off 3 bases at V and 7 bases at J, with 6 bases between the two ends. Per the germline V gene, CDR1 is LGHDT and CDR2 is YNNKEL (reference sequence). The CDR3 is 11 residues long. The CDR3 DNA is TGTGCCAGCAGCCAGACAGATGAAGCTTTCTTT. As protein: CASSQTDEAFF.

The V and J genes are TRBV19 and TRBJ1-1, with D maybe TRBD1 (6 bases). The CDR3 contains 15 residues. Deletions cut 5 bases from V and 1 base from J, with 14 bases between. Germline V gene data show CDR1 as LNHDA and CDR2 as SQIVND (reference sequence). In DNA, the CDR3 is TGTGCCAGTAGTCCTCCGGGACACTGGAACACTGAAGCTTTCTTT. Translation: CASSPPGHWNTEAFF.

The chain couples TRBV5-6 to TRBJ1-5; 8 bases are shared with TRBD1. The length of the CDR3 is 15 residues. The V segment lost 1 base and the J segment 2 bases; nucleotides outside the gene matches: 2. Germline V lookup: CDR1 SGHDT, CDR2 YYEEEE. The CDR3 region is CASSLWTGRNQPQHF. CDR3 nucleotide sequence: TGTGCCAGCAGCTTGTGGACAGGGCGCAATCAGCCCCAGCATTTT. Based on the CDR3 plus reference TRBV5-6 and TRBJ1-5, the full variable domain is DAGVTQSPTHLIKTRGQQVTLRCSPKSGHDTVSWYQQALGQGPQFIFQYYEEEERQRGNFPDRFSGHQFPNYSSELNVNALLLGDSALYLCASSLWTGRNQPQHFGDGTRLSIL.

The chain recombines TRBV24-1 with TRBJ2-3; 7 bases agree with TRBD1. This CDR3 is built from 13 residues. V lost 9 bases, J lost 4 bases, and 6 bases stayed unmatched. The germline V gene encodes CDR1 KGHDR and CDR2 SFDVKD. The CDR3 loop is CATRDRVADTQYF. The CDR3 DNA sequence: TGTGCCACCCGGGACAGAGTCGCAGATACGCAGTATTTT.

The chain links TRBV5-1 to TRBJ2-2; a weak D match, TRBD2 (7 bases). Deletions cut 4 bases from V and 1 base from J, with 17 bases between. Germline CDR1 is SGHRS and CDR2 is YFSETQ. CDR3 length: 17 residues. DNA of the CDR3: TGCGCCAGCAGCCCCGGTAGGGGGGGCAGGAACACCGGGGAGCTGTTTTTT. This codes for CASSPGRGGRNTGELFF.